A selection of T cell receptor beta chains follows, all from one sample in a study of shared clonotypes between healthy human individuals. Assay used: immunoSEQ multiplex PCR; TCRdb lists only in-frame clones, some missing. The sample contains 1.4 million to 1.5 million clones, roughly 97% of which appear only once. Material for sequencing was naive CD4+ T cells sorted from blood. These receptor sequences come from a man aged 30 to 39 in good health. Both conserved end residues are part of each CDR3. A D gene is named only where the DNA matches it firmly. Clone size is given for some rows only: seen once, a few or many times, or a class if the clone is expanded.

d_gene: NA
v_gene: TRBV10-2
abundance: NA
j_gene: TRBJ1-2
CDR3nt: TGCGCCAGCAGTGACCTGTCTAGGGGGTCTAACTATGGCTACACCTTC
CDR3aa: CASSDLSRGSNYGYTF

d_gene: NA
v_gene: TRBV5-1
abundance: once
j_gene: TRBJ2-1
CDR3nt: TGCGCCAGCAGCTTGCCCAGAGGCCAAGATCCGACTCGATATGAGCAGTTCTTC
CDR3aa: CASSLPRGQDPTRYEQFF

d_gene: TRBD2
v_gene: TRBV5-1
abundance: NA
j_gene: TRBJ2-2
CDR3nt: TGCGCCAGCAGCTTGGAGCGGGATAGGGTGACCGGGGAGCTGTTTTTT
CDR3aa: CASSLERDRVTGELFF

d_gene: NA
v_gene: TRBV19
abundance: NA
j_gene: TRBJ2-3
CDR3nt: TGTGCCAGTAGTGTGGGGATCGCAGATACGCAGTATTTT
CDR3aa: CASSVGIADTQYF

d_gene: NA
v_gene: TRBV9
abundance: NA
j_gene: TRBJ1-4
CDR3nt: TGTGCCAGCAGCGTAGTTCAGGGGCCTAATGAAAAACTGTTTTTT
CDR3aa: CASSVVQGPNEKLFF

d_gene: TRBD1
v_gene: TRBV2
abundance: NA
j_gene: TRBJ1-1
CDR3nt: TGTGCCATCGACAGGGTGGGCGCTGAAGCTTTCTTT
CDR3aa: CAIDRVGAEAFF

d_gene: TRBD1
v_gene: TRBV7-8
abundance: NA
j_gene: TRBJ1-3
CDR3nt: TGTGCCAGCAGCTCGGGACAGTTTAGCTCTGGAAACACCATATATTTT
CDR3aa: CASSSGQFSSGNTIYF

d_gene: NA
v_gene: TRBV5-4
abundance: NA
j_gene: TRBJ1-2
CDR3nt: TGTGCCAGCAGAGACTTAGAAGAATATGGCTACACCTTC
CDR3aa: CASRDLEEYGYTF

d_gene: NA
v_gene: TRBV4-1
abundance: NA
j_gene: TRBJ1-3
CDR3nt: TGCGCCAGCAGCCGAATGGACTTGACCGCGTACTCTGGAAACACCATATATTTT
CDR3aa: CASSRMDLTAYSGNTIYF

d_gene: TRBD2
v_gene: TRBV14
abundance: NA
j_gene: TRBJ2-1
CDR3nt: TGTGCCAGCAGCCAAAAGACGGGGGGCTCCTACAATGAGCAGTTCTTC
CDR3aa: CASSQKTGGSYNEQFF

d_gene: NA
v_gene: TRBV10-3
abundance: few
j_gene: TRBJ2-2
CDR3nt: TGTGCCACCCGCGAGTACACCGGGGAGCTGTTTTTT
CDR3aa: CATREYTGELFF

d_gene: TRBD1
v_gene: TRBV6-1
abundance: NA
j_gene: TRBJ1-2
CDR3nt: TGTGCCAGCAGTGAAGGGGACAGGGCTAACTATGGCTACACCTTC
CDR3aa: CASSEGDRANYGYTF

d_gene: NA
v_gene: TRBV18
abundance: NA
j_gene: TRBJ2-5
CDR3nt: TGTGCCAGCTCACCAATTGAAGAGACCCAGTACTTC
CDR3aa: CASSPIEETQYF

d_gene: NA
v_gene: TRBV5-1
abundance: NA
j_gene: TRBJ2-3
CDR3nt: TGCGCCAGCAGCCCTAGGGTCCGGGTGAGCACAGATACGCAGTATTTT
CDR3aa: CASSPRVRVSTDTQYF

d_gene: NA
v_gene: TRBV5-5
abundance: NA
j_gene: TRBJ2-5
CDR3nt: TGTGCCAGCAGCTCCACATATCGACAGCCGTACCAAGAGACCCAGTACTTC
CDR3aa: CASSSTYRQPYQETQYF

d_gene: TRBD2
v_gene: TRBV27
abundance: NA
j_gene: TRBJ2-3
CDR3nt: TGTGCCAGCAGCTCCCCTGGACTAGCGGGAATTAGCACAGATACGCAGTATTTT
CDR3aa: CASSSPGLAGISTDTQYF

d_gene: NA
v_gene: TRBV10-1
abundance: once
j_gene: TRBJ2-3
CDR3nt: TGCGCCAGCAGTGAGTTGACGGCAGATACGCAGTATTTT
CDR3aa: CASSELTADTQYF

d_gene: TRBD2
v_gene: TRBV5-6
abundance: NA
j_gene: TRBJ2-7
CDR3nt: TGTGCCAGCAGTTTTCTAGCGGGAGGGCCATACGAGCAGTACTTC
CDR3aa: CASSFLAGGPYEQYF

d_gene: NA
v_gene: TRBV28
abundance: NA
j_gene: TRBJ2-1
CDR3nt: TGTGCCAGCAGTGAACAGGGTTTCTTAACGGGAGCGAATGAGCAGTTCTTC
CDR3aa: CASSEQGFLTGANEQFF

d_gene: NA
v_gene: TRBV19
abundance: NA
j_gene: TRBJ2-3
CDR3nt: TGTGCCAGTAGTATAGGGACTTCGGCAGATACGCAGTATTTT
CDR3aa: CASSIGTSADTQYF